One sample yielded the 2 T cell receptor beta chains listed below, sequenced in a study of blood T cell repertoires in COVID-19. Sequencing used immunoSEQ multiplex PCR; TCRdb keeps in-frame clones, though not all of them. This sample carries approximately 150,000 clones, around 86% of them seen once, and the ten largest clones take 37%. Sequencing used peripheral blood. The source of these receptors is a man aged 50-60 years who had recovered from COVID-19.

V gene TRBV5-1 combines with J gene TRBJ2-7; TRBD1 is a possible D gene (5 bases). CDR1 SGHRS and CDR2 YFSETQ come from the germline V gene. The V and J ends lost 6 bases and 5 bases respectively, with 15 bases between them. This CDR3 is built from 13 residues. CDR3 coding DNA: TGCGCCAGCATCGGGCAGGGTAGGCACGAGCAGTACTTC. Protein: CASIGQGRHEQYF.

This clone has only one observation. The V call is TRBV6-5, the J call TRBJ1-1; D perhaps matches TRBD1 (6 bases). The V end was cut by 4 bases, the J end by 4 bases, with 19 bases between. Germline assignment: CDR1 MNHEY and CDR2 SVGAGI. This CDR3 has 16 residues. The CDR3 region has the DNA TGTGCCAGCAGTTTCGTGTTACAGGGATGGGGCACTGAAGCTTTCTTT. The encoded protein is CASSFVLQGWGTEAFF.